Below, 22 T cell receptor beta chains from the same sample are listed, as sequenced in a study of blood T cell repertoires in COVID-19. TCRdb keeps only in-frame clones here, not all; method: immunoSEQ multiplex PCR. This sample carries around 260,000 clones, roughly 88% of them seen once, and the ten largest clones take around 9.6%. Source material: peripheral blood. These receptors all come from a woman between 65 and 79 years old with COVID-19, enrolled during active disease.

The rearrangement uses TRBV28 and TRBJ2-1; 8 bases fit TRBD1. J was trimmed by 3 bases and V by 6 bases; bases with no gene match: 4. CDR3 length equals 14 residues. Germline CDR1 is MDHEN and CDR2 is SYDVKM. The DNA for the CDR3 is TGTGCCAGCAGATACGACAGGGGCTACAATGAGCAGTTCTTC. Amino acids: CASRYDRGYNEQFF. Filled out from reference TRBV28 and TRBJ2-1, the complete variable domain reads DVKVTQSSRYLVKRTGEKVFLECVQDMDHENMFWYRQDPGLGLRLIYFSYDVKMKEKGDIPEGYSVSREKKERFSLILESASTNQTSMYLCASRYDRGYNEQFFGPGTRLTVL.

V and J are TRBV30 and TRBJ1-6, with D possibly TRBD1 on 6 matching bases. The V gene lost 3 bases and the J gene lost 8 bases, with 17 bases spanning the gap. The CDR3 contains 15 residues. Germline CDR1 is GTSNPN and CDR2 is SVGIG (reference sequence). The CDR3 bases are TGTGCCTGGAGGGACAGTTCGTCCCGTGATTCACCCCTCCACTTT. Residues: CAWRDSSSRDSPLHF.

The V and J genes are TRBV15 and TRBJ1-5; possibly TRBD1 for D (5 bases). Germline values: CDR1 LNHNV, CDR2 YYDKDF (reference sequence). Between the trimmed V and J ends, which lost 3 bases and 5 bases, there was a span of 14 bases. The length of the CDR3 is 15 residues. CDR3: CATSRSGREDQPQHF. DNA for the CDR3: TGTGCCACCAGCAGGTCGGGCAGGGAGGATCAGCCCCAGCATTTT. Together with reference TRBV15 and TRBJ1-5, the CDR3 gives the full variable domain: DAMVIQNPRYQVTQFGKPVTLSCSQTLNHNVMYWYQQKSSQAPKLLFHYYDKDFNNEADTPDNFQSRRPNTSFCFLDIRSPGLGDTAMYLCATSRSGREDQPQHFGDGTRLSIL.

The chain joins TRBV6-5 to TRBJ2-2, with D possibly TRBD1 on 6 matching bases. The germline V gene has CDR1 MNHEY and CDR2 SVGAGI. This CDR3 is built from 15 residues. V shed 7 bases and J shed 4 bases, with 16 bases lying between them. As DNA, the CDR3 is TGTGCCAGCAAATATCCCGGACAGAGCACCGGGGAGCTGTTTTTT. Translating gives CASKYPGQSTGELFF.

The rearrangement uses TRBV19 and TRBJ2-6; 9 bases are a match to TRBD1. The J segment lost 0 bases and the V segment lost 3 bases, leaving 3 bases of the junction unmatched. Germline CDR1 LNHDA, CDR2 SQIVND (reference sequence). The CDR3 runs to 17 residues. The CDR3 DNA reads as TGTGCCAGTAGTATGGACAGGGGTGTCTCTGGGGCCAACGTCCTGACTTTC. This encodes CASSMDRGVSGANVLTF.

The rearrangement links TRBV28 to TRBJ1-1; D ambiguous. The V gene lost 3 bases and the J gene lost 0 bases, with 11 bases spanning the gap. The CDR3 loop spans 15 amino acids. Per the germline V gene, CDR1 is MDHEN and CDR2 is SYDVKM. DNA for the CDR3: TGTGCCAGCAGTTTGTGGGGAGTGGTGAACACTGAAGCTTTCTTT. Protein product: CASSLWGVVNTEAFF.

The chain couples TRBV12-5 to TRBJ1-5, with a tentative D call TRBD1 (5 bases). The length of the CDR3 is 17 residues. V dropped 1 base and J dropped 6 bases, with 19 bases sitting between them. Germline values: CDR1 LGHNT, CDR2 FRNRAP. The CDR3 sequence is CASGLETGGVSAQPQHF. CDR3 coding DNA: TGTGCTAGTGGTTTGGAGACGGGGGGAGTTTCAGCTCAGCCCCAGCATTTT.

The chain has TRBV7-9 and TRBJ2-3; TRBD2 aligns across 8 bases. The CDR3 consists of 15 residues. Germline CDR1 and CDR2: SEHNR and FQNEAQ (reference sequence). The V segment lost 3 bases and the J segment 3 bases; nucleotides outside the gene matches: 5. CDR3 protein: CASSFRRGETDTQYF. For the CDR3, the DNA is TGTGCCAGCAGCTTTCGGCGGGGGGAGACAGATACGCAGTATTTT.

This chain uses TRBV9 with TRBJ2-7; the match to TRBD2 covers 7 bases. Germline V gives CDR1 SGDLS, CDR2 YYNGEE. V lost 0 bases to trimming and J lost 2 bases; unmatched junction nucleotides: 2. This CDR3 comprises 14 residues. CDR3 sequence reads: CASSVAGGPYEQYF. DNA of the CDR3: TGTGCCAGCAGCGTAGCGGGAGGACCCTACGAGCAGTACTTC.

The CDR3 is CASSLIQSFTEAFF. CDR3 DNA sequence: TGTGCCAGCAGCTTGATCCAGTCATTCACTGAAGCTTTCTTT. The rearrangement joins TRBV7-2 to TRBJ1-1; D is unclear. The ends were cut back, 3 bases at V and 4 bases at J, with 12 bases in the middle. The CDR3 runs to 14 residues. Germline loops: CDR1 SGHTA, CDR2 FQGNSA. Based on the CDR3 plus reference TRBV7-2 and TRBJ1-1, the full variable domain is GAGVSQSPSNKVTEKGKDVELRCDPISGHTALYWYRQSLGQGLEFLIYFQGNSAPDKSGLPSDRFSAERTGGSVSTLTIQRTQQEDSAVYLCASSLIQSFTEAFFGQGTRLTVV.

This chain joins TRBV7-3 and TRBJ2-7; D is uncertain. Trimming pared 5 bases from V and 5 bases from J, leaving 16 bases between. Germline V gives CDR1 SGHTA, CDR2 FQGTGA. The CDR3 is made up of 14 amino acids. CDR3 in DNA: TGTGCCAGCAGCCGCCCCCTAGGTTCGGACGAGCAGTACTTC. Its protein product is CASSRPLGSDEQYF.

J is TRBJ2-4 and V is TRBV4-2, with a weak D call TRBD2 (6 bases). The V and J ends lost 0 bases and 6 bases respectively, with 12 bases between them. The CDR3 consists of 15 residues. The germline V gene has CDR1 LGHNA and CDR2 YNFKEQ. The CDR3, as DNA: TGTGCCAGCAGCCAAGATATGCTAGCGATAAACATTCAGTACTTC. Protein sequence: CASSQDMLAINIQYF.

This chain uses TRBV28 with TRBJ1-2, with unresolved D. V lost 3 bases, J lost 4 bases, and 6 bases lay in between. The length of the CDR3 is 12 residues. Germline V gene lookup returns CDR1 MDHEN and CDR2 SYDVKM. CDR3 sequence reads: CASSFGVYGYTF. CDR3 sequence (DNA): TGTGCCAGCAGTTTCGGGGTCTATGGCTACACCTTC.

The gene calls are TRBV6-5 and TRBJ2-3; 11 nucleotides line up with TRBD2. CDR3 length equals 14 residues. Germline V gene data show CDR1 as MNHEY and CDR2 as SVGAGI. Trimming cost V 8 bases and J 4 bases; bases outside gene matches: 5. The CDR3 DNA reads TGTGCCAGCGAAACTAGCGGGAGTCCAGATACGCAGTATTTT. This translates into CASETSGSPDTQYF.

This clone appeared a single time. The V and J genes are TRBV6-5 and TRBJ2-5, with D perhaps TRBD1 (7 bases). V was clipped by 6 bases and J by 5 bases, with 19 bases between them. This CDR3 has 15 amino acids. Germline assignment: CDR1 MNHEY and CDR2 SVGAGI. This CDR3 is CASRRQGGLGETQYF. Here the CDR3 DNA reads TGTGCCAGCAGGAGGCAGGGGGGTTTAGGGGAGACCCAGTACTTC.

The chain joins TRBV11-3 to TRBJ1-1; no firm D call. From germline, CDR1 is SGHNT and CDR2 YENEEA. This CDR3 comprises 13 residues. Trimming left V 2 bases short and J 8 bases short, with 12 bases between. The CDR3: CASSLSRLGEAFF. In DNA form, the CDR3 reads TGTGCCAGCAGCTTAAGCCGGTTGGGCGAAGCTTTCTTT.

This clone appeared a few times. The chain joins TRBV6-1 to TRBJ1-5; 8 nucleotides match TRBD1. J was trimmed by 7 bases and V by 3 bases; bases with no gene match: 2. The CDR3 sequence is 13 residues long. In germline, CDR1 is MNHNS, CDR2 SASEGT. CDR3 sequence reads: CASSETGDQPQHF. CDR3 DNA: TGTGCCAGCAGTGAGACAGGGGACCAGCCCCAGCATTTT.

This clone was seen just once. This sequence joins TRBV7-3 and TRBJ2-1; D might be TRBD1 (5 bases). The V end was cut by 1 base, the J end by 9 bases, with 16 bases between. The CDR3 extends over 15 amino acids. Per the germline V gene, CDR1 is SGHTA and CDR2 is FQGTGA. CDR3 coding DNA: TGTGCCAGCAGCTTAAGGCCAGGGTCGTTCGCTGAGCAGTTCTTC. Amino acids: CASSLRPGSFAEQFF.

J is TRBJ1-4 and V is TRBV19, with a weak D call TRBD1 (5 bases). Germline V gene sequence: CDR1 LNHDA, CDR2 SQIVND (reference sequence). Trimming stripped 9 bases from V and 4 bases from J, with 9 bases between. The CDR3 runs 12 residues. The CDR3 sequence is CASGGDNEKLFF. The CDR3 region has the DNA TGTGCCAGCGGGGGGGATAATGAAAAACTGTTTTTT.

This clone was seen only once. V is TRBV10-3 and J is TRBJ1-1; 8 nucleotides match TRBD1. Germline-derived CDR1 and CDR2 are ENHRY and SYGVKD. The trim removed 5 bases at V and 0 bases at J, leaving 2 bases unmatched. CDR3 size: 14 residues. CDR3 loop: CAISRTGLNTEAFF. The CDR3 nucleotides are TGTGCCATCAGTCGGACAGGGTTGAACACTGAAGCTTTCTTT.

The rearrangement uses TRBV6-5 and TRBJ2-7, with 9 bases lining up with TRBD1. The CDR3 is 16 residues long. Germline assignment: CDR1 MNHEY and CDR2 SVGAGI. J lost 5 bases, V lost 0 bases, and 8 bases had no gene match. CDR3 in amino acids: CASSYSTGQGTHEQYF. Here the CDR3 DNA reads TGTGCCAGCAGTTACTCTACGGGACAGGGTACTCACGAGCAGTACTTC.

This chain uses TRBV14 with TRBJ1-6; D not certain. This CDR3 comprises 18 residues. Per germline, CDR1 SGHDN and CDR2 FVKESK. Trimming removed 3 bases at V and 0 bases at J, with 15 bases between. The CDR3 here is CASSQSDFSGSYNSPLHF. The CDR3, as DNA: TGTGCCAGCAGCCAGTCGGACTTCTCCGGCTCCTATAATTCACCCCTCCACTTT.